This entry features one T cell receptor (beta chain) sequence. Its antigen is unknown. The source of the sample is a study of T cell responses to AZD1222 COVID-19 vaccine. General study findings and limits: White British people made up most donors, females outnumbered males, and clonal diversity was possibly underestimated.

The data were produced by immunoSEQ multiplex PCR, yet TCRdb's version contains in-frame clones alone and is incomplete. The table records 130,000 to 150,000 clones, approximately 90% of them present only once. The clonotype comes from an adult in good health. The sample here was peripheral blood, taken on day 0 of AZD1222 vaccination.

The CDR3, as DNA: TGTGCCAGCAGCCAGAGTTCGATTGCTTTCTTT. This codes for CASSQSSIAFF. The chain is built from TRBV4-2 and TRBJ1-1; no firm D call. Germline CDR1 and CDR2: LGHNA and YNFKEQ. V lost 3 bases and J lost 11, with 10 bases in between. The CDR3 contains 11 residues.